This passage covers 31 T cell receptor beta chains from one sample sequenced in a study of blood T cell repertoires in COVID-19. The data were produced by immunoSEQ multiplex PCR, yet TCRdb's version contains in-frame clones alone and is incomplete. The sample holds a few hundred thousand clones, approximately 87% seen once. Sequencing input: peripheral blood. These TCRs come from a woman between 50 and 59 years old with active or convalescent COVID-19.

The rearrangement joins TRBV6-2 or TRBV6-3 to TRBJ1-1, with D tentatively TRBD1 (5 bases). The V gene's germline CDR1 is MNHEY and CDR2 SVGEGT. Trimming left V 2 bases short and J 0 bases short, with 16 bases between. CDR3 length: 17 amino acids. In DNA form, the CDR3 reads TGTGCCAGCAGTTACGTTCTTTCTTGGGGCCTGAACACTGAAGCTTTCTTT. This sequence encodes CASSYVLSWGLNTEAFF.

The chain couples TRBV5-1 to TRBJ2-2; 9 bases map to TRBD1. The germline V gene has CDR1 SGHRS and CDR2 YFSETQ. The V and J ends lost 3 bases and 6 bases, in that order; junction bases with no gene match: 3. The CDR3 extends over 14 amino acids. The CDR3 DNA follows: TGCGCCAGCAGCTCGGGACAGGGAGCCGGGGAGCTGTTTTTT. As protein: CASSSGQGAGELFF.

V gene TRBV5-6 combines with J gene TRBJ2-1; D call uncertain. The CDR3 covers 15 residues. V dropped 0 bases and J dropped 4 bases, with 11 bases sitting between them. CDR1 is SGHDT, CDR2 YYEEEE, per germline. The CDR3 DNA reads as TGTGCCAGCAGCTTGGAACAGATTTCTTACAATGAGCAGTTCTTC. It yields the protein CASSLEQISYNEQFF. Using reference TRBV5-6 and TRBJ2-1 for the parts outside the CDR3, the full variable domain is DAGVTQSPTHLIKTRGQQVTLRCSPKSGHDTVSWYQQALGQGPQFIFQYYEEEERQRGNFPDRFSGHQFPNYSSELNVNALLLGDSALYLCASSLEQISYNEQFFGPGTRLTVL.

The V gene is TRBV11-2, the J gene TRBJ2-2; D unresolved. Germline lookup yields CDR1 SGHAT and CDR2 FQNNGV. The ends were cut back, 5 bases at V and 6 bases at J, with 13 bases in the middle. This CDR3 comprises 14 residues. CDR3 amino acids: CASSLRVLAGELFF. In DNA, the CDR3 is TGTGCCAGCAGCCTCCGGGTGCTCGCCGGGGAGCTGTTTTTT.

The rearrangement links TRBV7-9 to TRBJ1-1; no definite D call. Germline lookup yields CDR1 SEHNR and CDR2 FQNEAQ (reference sequence). The CDR3 is made up of 12 amino acids. Trimming shortened V by 6 bases and J by 3 bases, and 8 bases separated the two germline ends. The CDR3 bases are TGTGCCAGCAGATTGGGAGACACTGAAGCTTTCTTT. Translation gives CASRLGDTEAFF.

Only one count was recorded for this clone. V usage is TRBV5-5 and J usage is TRBJ2-1, with 12 bases aligning to TRBD2. The germline CDR1 and CDR2 sequences are SGHKS and YYEKEE (reference sequence). This CDR3 region has 19 residues. V dropped 0 bases and J dropped 0; count of bases not matched to a gene: 7. Written as DNA, the CDR3 is TGTGCCAGCAGCTTGGAGGTACTAGCGGGGGGTAGCTCCTACAATGAGCAGTTCTTC. Amino acid sequence: CASSLEVLAGGSSYNEQFF.

The gene calls are TRBV27 and TRBJ2-7; a weak D match, TRBD2 (6 bases). Trimming shortened V by 4 bases and J by 7 bases, and 26 bases separated the two germline ends. This CDR3 is 17 amino acids long. Germline loops: CDR1 MNHEY, CDR2 SMNVEV (reference sequence). The CDR3 DNA reads as TGTGCCAGCAGTTCTACTAACATCCGGGAGCCAAGAGGGGAGCAGTACTTC. Amino acid sequence: CASSSTNIREPRGEQYF.

The chain joins TRBV18 to TRBJ2-2; 8 nucleotides align to TRBD1. V shed 3 bases, J shed 3 bases, and the junction held 3 bases outside the gene matches. The V gene's germline CDR1 is KGHSH and CDR2 LQKENI. The length of the CDR3 is 15 residues. CDR3 in amino acids: CASSPLQGDTGELFF. The CDR3, as DNA: TGTGCCAGCTCACCCCTACAGGGGGACACCGGGGAGCTGTTTTTT.

The chain recombines TRBV6-6 with TRBJ2-3, with TRBD1 matching 9 bases. Germline assignment: CDR1 MNHNY and CDR2 SVGAGI (reference sequence). Trimming removed 5 bases from V and 5 bases from J; junction bases left unmatched: 8. CDR3 length equals 15 residues. CDR3: CASSQGGQGLDTQYF. The CDR3 DNA is TGTGCCAGCAGTCAAGGCGGACAGGGGTTAGATACGCAGTATTTT.

This clone was detected only once. The J gene is TRBJ2-7, the V gene TRBV5-5; unclear D gene. This CDR3 region has 14 residues. From germline, CDR1 is SGHKS and CDR2 YYEKEE (reference sequence). Deletions cut 0 bases from V and 0 bases from J, with 7 bases between. The CDR3 region has the DNA TGTGCCAGCAGCTTGGGAGATGGCTCCTACGAGCAGTACTTC. This encodes CASSLGDGSYEQYF.

The gene calls are TRBV7-9 and TRBJ2-7; D possibly corresponds to TRBD2 (5 bases). The V end was cut by 3 bases, the J end by 7 bases, with 10 bases between. Germline V gene sequence: CDR1 SEHNR, CDR2 FQNEAQ (reference sequence). The CDR3 is 12 residues long. This chain's CDR3 is CASSLLPGEQYF. DNA for the CDR3: TGTGCCAGCAGCTTGCTGCCGGGGGAGCAGTACTTC.

This chain joins TRBV27 and TRBJ1-1; D call uncertain. This CDR3 is 13 amino acids long. Germline V gene lookup returns CDR1 MNHEY and CDR2 SMNVEV (reference sequence). Trimming shortened V by 2 bases and J by 3 bases, and 7 bases separated the two germline ends. CDR3 DNA: TGTGCCAGCAGTTTAAACAGATACACTGAAGCTTTCTTT. Protein sequence: CASSLNRYTEAFF.

The chain is built from TRBV19 and TRBJ2-1; 7 bases align to TRBD1. The CDR3 extends over 15 amino acids. Trimming at V came to 5 bases and at J to 7 bases, leaving 11 bases not matched to a gene. CDR1 and CDR2 from the germline V gene are LNHDA and SQIVND (reference sequence). This chain's CDR3 is CASSLRDSRSNEQFF. The CDR3 nucleotides are TGTGCCAGTAGTCTCCGGGACAGCCGGTCGAATGAGCAGTTCTTC. Together with reference TRBV19 and TRBJ2-1, the CDR3 gives the full variable domain: DGGITQSPKYLFRKEGQNVTLSCEQNLNHDAMYWYRQDPGQGLRLIYYSQIVNDFQKGDIAEGYSVSREKKESFPLTVTSAQKNPTAFYLCASSLRDSRSNEQFFGPGTRLTVL.

The J gene is TRBJ2-7, the V gene TRBV30, with D possibly matching TRBD2 (6 bases). The CDR3 sequence is 13 residues long. Looked up from germline, CDR1 is GTSNPN and CDR2 is SVGIG (reference sequence). The ends were cut back, 4 bases at V and 6 bases at J, with 16 bases in the middle. The CDR3 loop reads CAWTPFRDFEQYF. In DNA, the CDR3 is TGTGCCTGGACCCCGTTCCGGGACTTCGAGCAGTACTTC.

The V call is TRBV4-2, the J call TRBJ2-7; TRBD2 aligns across 9 bases. Germline lookup yields CDR1 LGHNA and CDR2 YNFKEQ. The V gene end was trimmed by 4 bases and the J gene end by 7 bases; junction bases not matched to a gene: 11. The CDR3 is made up of 15 amino acids. As DNA, the CDR3 is TGTGCCAGCAGCCCTCGCGGGAGGGACGCCCGAGAGCAGTACTTC. It is translated as CASSPRGRDAREQYF.

This clone was counted only a few times. This chain connects TRBV7-2 to TRBJ2-7, with a tentative D call TRBD2 (6 bases). The germline V and J ends were trimmed by 2 bases and 3 bases, with 11 bases remaining between them. Germline CDR1 reads SGHTA; CDR2 reads FQGNSA. This CDR3 has 14 amino acids. The CDR3 DNA sequence: TGTGCCAGCAGCTTACAAGCGGGTTTCTACGAGCAGTACTTC. As protein: CASSLQAGFYEQYF.

This chain joins TRBV28 and TRBJ2-1; possible D gene TRBD2, 5 bases. The CDR3 runs to 13 residues. Germline CDR1 and CDR2: MDHEN and SYDVKM. The V end was cut by 3 bases, the J end by 6 bases, with 9 bases between. The CDR3 DNA follows: TGTGCCAGCAGTTTCTTGGAGGCCAATGAGCAGTTCTTC. Its translation: CASSFLEANEQFF.

The chain's CDR3 is CASSSPGQNYNEQFF. The CDR3 DNA reads TGTGCCAGCAGCTCACCGGGACAGAACTACAATGAGCAGTTCTTC. This sequence joins TRBV7-2 and TRBJ2-1; 7 positions agree with TRBD1. CDR3 length: 15 residues. Per the germline V gene, CDR1 is SGHTA and CDR2 is FQGNSA. With V trimmed by 4 bases and J by 3 bases, 6 bases remained unmatched.

This clone was recorded only once. This rearrangement joins TRBV20-1 to TRBJ1-2; 9 bases line up with TRBD1. The CDR3 totals 15 residues. Looked up from germline, CDR1 is DFQATT and CDR2 is SNEGSKA (reference sequence). J was trimmed by 7 bases and V by 6 bases; bases with no gene match: 15. The CDR3 nucleotides read TGCAGTGCGAGTAGTCAACAGGGGGCCGTGCGTGGCTACACCTTC. It translates to CSASSQQGAVRGYTF.

The gene calls are TRBV24-1 and TRBJ2-1; perhaps TRBD1 as D (5 bases). Trimming left V 0 bases short and J 3 bases short, with 14 bases between. This CDR3 comprises 17 residues. Germline V gene data show CDR1 as KGHDR and CDR2 as SFDVKD. The CDR3 protein is CATSDLQEDTYYNEQFF. The CDR3 DNA is TGTGCCACCAGTGATTTGCAAGAGGACACCTACTACAATGAGCAGTTCTTC.

The chain combines TRBV6-2 or TRBV6-3 with TRBJ1-5; D not certain. There are 17 residues in the CDR3. V lost 3 bases and J lost 4, with 19 bases in between. Germline loops: CDR1 MNHEY, CDR2 SVGEGT. The CDR3 loop reads CASSYSGGRLYNQPQHF. DNA of the CDR3: TGTGCCAGCAGTTATTCCGGAGGCAGACTGTATAATCAGCCCCAGCATTTT.

About this clone itself: Other DNA sequences within the sample encode an identical CDR3. This chain links TRBV7-2 with TRBJ1-2; weak D call: TRBD1 (6 bases). CDR3 size: 14 residues. The V gene lost 2 bases and the J gene lost 5 bases, with 12 bases spanning the gap. Germline values: CDR1 SGHTA, CDR2 FQGNSA. The CDR3 is CASSLTGTNYGYTF. DNA for the CDR3: TGTGCCAGCAGCTTAACCGGGACAAATTATGGCTACACCTTC.

The DNA for the CDR3 is TGTGCCATCAGTCGAAGGGGAGGGACTAGCGGTAATGAGCAGTTCTTC. Protein: CAISRRGGTSGNEQFF. The chain employs TRBV10-3 and TRBJ2-1; 11 bases agree with TRBD2. The CDR3 runs to 16 residues. The V and J ends lost 5 bases and 7 bases, in that order; junction bases with no gene match: 10. CDR1 and CDR2 (germline): ENHRY, SYGVKD.

The V and J genes are TRBV5-1 and TRBJ1-1, with D uncertain. The V gene's germline CDR1 is SGHRS and CDR2 YFSETQ. V was shortened by 0 bases and J by 3 bases, with 6 bases between the two germline ends. CDR3 length equals 13 residues. The CDR3 nucleotides are TGCGCCAGCAGCTTGGCCGTCGACACTGAAGCTTTCTTT. Its translation: CASSLAVDTEAFF.

The V call is TRBV4-1, the J call TRBJ2-7, with 8 bases matching TRBD1. Per germline, CDR1 MGHRA and CDR2 YSYEKL. Unmatched junction bases numbered 3, after V lost 0 bases and J lost 2 bases. The CDR3 has 15 amino acids. CDR3 in DNA: TGCGCCAGCAGCCAAGATGCAGGGGGCCCCTACGAGCAGTACTTC. Its translation: CASSQDAGGPYEQYF.

V and J are TRBV7-3 and TRBJ2-2; 7 positions match TRBD1. J lost 6 bases, V lost 3 bases, and 4 bases had no gene match. This CDR3 spans 14 amino acids. Germline CDR1 SGHTA, CDR2 FQGTGA. The CDR3 DNA reads as TGTGCCAGCAGCTTCACAGGGGAAGCCGGGGAGCTGTTTTTT. Its translation: CASSFTGEAGELFF.

The V call is TRBV4-1, the J call TRBJ2-7; 7 bases map to TRBD2. The CDR3 contains 15 residues. Germline-derived CDR1 and CDR2 are MGHRA and YSYEKL. Trimming at V came to 5 bases and at J to 1 base, leaving 8 bases not matched to a gene. The CDR3 DNA reads TGCGCCAGCAGCGGCACTAGCGTAAGGTCCTACGAGCAGTACTTC. Protein sequence: CASSGTSVRSYEQYF.

The chain joins TRBV19 to TRBJ2-3, with TRBD1 identical over 7 bases. This CDR3 contains 15 residues. Germline loops: CDR1 LNHDA, CDR2 SQIVND (reference sequence). V was pared by 6 bases and J by 2 bases, with 8 bases of the junction left unmatched. The CDR3 nucleotides read TGTGCCAGTAGAAGAGGACAGGTGAACACAGATACGCAGTATTTT. This encodes CASRRGQVNTDTQYF.

This chain connects TRBV30 to TRBJ1-6; no clear D gene. V lost 0 bases, J lost 9 bases, and 15 bases lay in between. CDR1 and CDR2 (germline): GTSNPN, SVGIG (reference sequence). The CDR3 totals 15 residues. The CDR3 nucleotides read TGTGCCTGGAGTGTCGAGGGTGTAAGTCTTTCACCCCTCCACTTT. Its translation is CAWSVEGVSLSPLHF.

The rearrangement uses TRBV28 and TRBJ1-5, with D possibly being TRBD1 (5 bases). The CDR3 is 16 amino acids. The germline V gene encodes CDR1 MDHEN and CDR2 SYDVKM. Trimming removed 1 base at V and 5 bases at J, with 15 bases between. The CDR3 sequence is CASSLSGGFFDQPQHF. Here the CDR3 DNA reads TGTGCCAGCAGTTTATCTGGGGGGTTTTTCGATCAGCCCCAGCATTTT.

J is TRBJ2-2 and V is TRBV11-3, with D possibly TRBD1 on 6 matching bases. Germline-derived CDR1 and CDR2 are SGHNT and YENEEA. The CDR3 runs to 16 residues. Trimming pared 2 bases from V and 1 base from J, leaving 11 bases between. CDR3 sequence reads: CASSLTKQGNTGELFF. CDR3 coding DNA: TGTGCCAGCAGCTTAACCAAACAGGGGAACACCGGGGAGCTGTTTTTT.